Presented here are 32 T cell receptor beta chains from one specimen sequenced in a study of T cell clonality in common variable immunodeficiency. Measured with immunoSEQ multiplex PCR; TCRdb has only the in-frame clones, and not every one. Singletons are absent from the sample, which has more than 30,000 clones. Sequenced material: peripheral blood mononuclear cells. The origin of the receptors is a person aged 18 to 69 in good health.

This clone was seen repeatedly, ten times or more. The read ends 3 residues early relative to the CDR3; the germline J gene fills the gap. V usage is TRBV7-9 and J usage is TRBJ1-2; D possibly corresponds to TRBD1 (6 bases). Germline assignment: CDR1 SEHNR and CDR2 FQNEAQ (reference sequence). The V end lost 4 bases, the J end lost 3 bases, and 15 bases lay between the germline ends. This CDR3 is 15 amino acids long. The sequenced part of the CDR3 DNA is TGTGCCAGCAGCTCTTCCCTGACAGGATACTATGGC. Protein: CASSSSLTGYYG. In full, the CDR3 reads CASSSSLTGYYGYTF. Full variable domain (missing parts from reference TRBV7-9 and TRBJ1-2): DTGVSQNPRHKITKRGQNVTFRCDPISEHNRLYWYRQTLGQGPEFLTYFQNEAQLEKSRLLSDRFSAERPKGSFSTLEIQRTEQGDSAMYLCASSSSLTGYYGYTFGSGTRLTVV.

In its sample, this clone was seen many times. From the germline J gene comes the end of the CDR3, since the read stops 3 residues before it. The chain links TRBV5-5 to TRBJ2-5; D gene ambiguous. Trimming stripped 7 bases from V and 5 bases from J, with 18 bases between. The germline CDR1 and CDR2 sequences are SGHKS and YYEKEE (reference sequence). This CDR3 is 14 amino acids long. CDR3 bases read: TGTGCCAGCTCATCTCGTCCGGGTAAGGAGACC. Protein: CASSSRPGKET. The full CDR3 is CASSSRPGKETQYF.

This clone appeared many times. The read terminates 3 residues ahead of where the CDR3 ends, so the germline J gene completes it. V and J are TRBV20-1 and TRBJ1-5; D perhaps matches TRBD1 (5 bases). The V end was cut by 2 bases, the J end by 2 bases, with 10 bases between. This CDR3 has 14 amino acids. Looked up from germline, CDR1 is DFQATT and CDR2 is SNEGSKA (reference sequence). The CDR3 DNA, read in part, is TGCAGTGCTAGACAGGGTATGGGCAATCAGCCC. The encoded protein is CSARQGMGNQP. The entire CDR3 is CSARQGMGNQPQHF.

This clone appeared many times. The missing CDR3 end, 3 residues past where the read stops, is filled in from the germline J gene. J is TRBJ1-5 and V is TRBV27; D is possibly TRBD1 (5 bases). The CDR3 sequence is 14 residues long. V was cut by 2 bases and J by 7 bases, with 12 bases left in between. Germline V gene data show CDR1 as MNHEY and CDR2 as SMNVEV (reference sequence). The part of the CDR3 DNA that was read is TGTGCCAGCAGTTTAAGGGGAGGGAACCAGCCC. As protein: CASSLRGGNQP. The entire CDR3 protein reads CASSLRGGNQPQHF.

This clone was observed many times. The CDR3 end falls 3 residues outside the read, so it is completed with the germline J gene. The rearrangement links TRBV5-1 to TRBJ1-1; 8 nucleotides agree with TRBD1. This CDR3 has 14 amino acids. The germline V gene encodes CDR1 SGHRS and CDR2 YFSETQ. Unmatched junction bases numbered 7, after V lost 4 bases and J lost 5 bases. CDR3 bases read: TGCGCCAGCAGCGAACAGGGGGGGGAGACTGAA. Protein: CASSEQGGETE. The entire CDR3 is CASSEQGGETEAFF.

This clone was counted at least ten times. Read data end 3 residues before the CDR3 end; the end is taken from the germline J gene. This chain uses TRBV2 with TRBJ1-2, with 8 bases aligning to TRBD1. This CDR3 spans 13 amino acids. Germline V gene data show CDR1 as SNHLY and CDR2 as FYNNEI. The ends lost 5 bases at V and 5 bases at J; junction bases unmatched: 4. The CDR3: CASSLDREYGYTF. The sequenced CDR3 bases are TGTGCCAGCAGTTTGGACAGGGAATATGGC.

This clone has a count of ten or more. The read gets to within 3 residues of the CDR3 end, and the germline J gene fills in the rest. The rearrangement uses TRBV28 and TRBJ2-3; TRBD2 aligns across 7 bases. Trimming cost V 4 bases and J 6 bases; bases outside gene matches: 13. CDR3 length: 16 amino acids. Germline CDR1 is MDHEN and CDR2 is SYDVKM. The CDR3 is CASSSRTSRKRDTQYF. Partial CDR3 DNA: TGTGCCAGCAGTTCCAGGACTAGTCGGAAAAGGGATACG.

This clone has ten or more counts. The sequence runs out 3 residues before the end of the CDR3; the remainder is reconstructed from the germline J gene. This rearrangement joins TRBV12-3 or TRBV12-4 to TRBJ2-1; 10 bases fit TRBD1. V lost 2 bases to trimming and J lost 6 bases; unmatched junction nucleotides: 4. There are 15 residues in the CDR3. The CDR3 spells CASSLMGTGANEQFF. The CDR3 DNA, read in part, is TGTGCCAGCAGTTTAATGGGGACAGGGGCCAATGAG.

This clone has ten or more counts. The read finishes 3 residues shy of the CDR3 end, and the germline J gene is used to complete it. This chain joins TRBV5-1 and TRBJ2-5; TRBD1 agrees at 9 bases. CDR1 is SGHRS and CDR2 is YFSETQ in the germline V gene. V shed 4 bases, J shed 4 bases, and the junction held 8 bases outside the gene matches. This CDR3 is built from 15 residues. The CDR3 loop is CASSRLTGGGETQYF. CDR3 bases read: TGCGCCAGCAGCAGGTTAACAGGGGGCGGAGAGACC.

Many counts were recorded for this clone. The CDR3 goes on 3 residues after the read ends, and that part is filled in from the germline J gene. The chain is built from TRBV20-1 and TRBJ2-1, with 10 nucleotides matching TRBD2. This CDR3 has 16 residues. Germline assignment: CDR1 DFQATT and CDR2 SNEGSKA (reference sequence). Trimming cost V 0 bases and J 9 bases; bases outside gene matches: 11. CDR3 region: CSARELPGLASVEQFF. The covered CDR3 bases are TGCAGTGCTAGAGAATTACCGGGACTAGCGTCCGTTGAG.

This clone was recorded at least ten times. The sequenced CDR3 bases are TGTGCCAGCAGCCCAACTCAGACAGGCCAAGGGGGC. Its translation: CASSPTQTGQGG. The entire CDR3 protein is CASSPTQTGQGGYTF. The chain is built from TRBV7-6 and TRBJ1-2, with D possibly being TRBD1 (6 bases). The read is 3 residues too short to cover the CDR3 end, so that end is filled in from the germline J gene. The CDR3 extends over 15 amino acids. Germline CDR1 and CDR2: SGHVS and FNYEAQ.

This clone was recorded at least ten times. The CDR3 end falls 3 residues outside the read, so it is completed with the germline J gene. V gene TRBV7-8 combines with J gene TRBJ2-7, with TRBD1 identical over 9 bases. Germline V lookup: CDR1 SGHVS, CDR2 FQNEAQ. Trimming cost V 4 bases and J 3 bases; bases outside gene matches: 4. This CDR3 is 14 amino acids long. CDR3 sequence: CASSSGQGHYEQYF. The CDR3 bases that were read are TGTGCCAGCAGCTCGGGACAGGGTCACTACGAG.

This clone was seen ten or more times. The read ends 3 residues before the CDR3 terminus; that terminus is restored from the germline J gene. This rearrangement joins TRBV10-1 to TRBJ2-3; a weak D match, TRBD1 (6 bases). Germline V gene data show CDR1 as WNHNN and CDR2 as SYGVQD (reference sequence). The CDR3 consists of 13 residues. V shed 6 bases and J shed 5 bases, with 12 bases lying between them. The sequenced part of the CDR3 DNA is TGCGCCAGCAGACCAACAGGGAAAGATACG. Protein product: CASRPTGKDT. The whole CDR3 sequence reads CASRPTGKDTQYF.

In its sample, this clone was seen many times. The CDR3 goes on 3 residues after the read ends, and that part is filled in from the germline J gene. This rearrangement joins TRBV4-1 to TRBJ2-3, with 8 bases fitting TRBD2. The CDR3 has 16 residues. V was pared by 6 bases and J by 5 bases, with 13 bases of the junction left unmatched. Germline assignment: CDR1 MGHRA and CDR2 YSYEKL. CDR3 region: CASRKTTSDYIDTQYF. The part of the CDR3 DNA that was read is TGCGCCAGCAGGAAAACGACTAGCGACTACATAGATACG.

This clone was detected many times. The DNA ends 3 residues before the CDR3 does, and the rest of the CDR3 is filled in from the germline J gene. The chain couples TRBV4-1 to TRBJ2-7; weak D call: TRBD1 (6 bases). V shed 0 bases and J shed 3 bases, with 12 bases lying between them. The germline V gene encodes CDR1 MGHRA and CDR2 YSYEKL. CDR3 length: 15 residues. CDR3: CASSQDGGLNYEQYF. CDR3 DNA (partial): TGCGCCAGCAGCCAAGATGGGGGCCTGAACTACGAG.

Many counts were recorded for this clone. The read finishes 3 residues shy of the CDR3 end, and the germline J gene is used to complete it. The V and J genes are TRBV3-1 (or the pseudogene TRBV3-2) and TRBJ2-3; tentatively, D is TRBD2 (6 bases). Looked up from germline, CDR1 is LGHDT and CDR2 is YNNKEL (reference sequence). This CDR3 comprises 14 residues. The V gene lost 4 bases and the J gene lost 5 bases, with 13 bases spanning the gap. The CDR3 bases that were read are TGTGCCAGCAGCCTCGGGGGAGCAAGAGATACG. Translated, it gives CASSLGGARDT. The full CDR3 protein is CASSLGGARDTQYF.

This clone was counted at least ten times. The read halts 3 residues ahead of the CDR3 end, with the missing end drawn from the germline J gene. The chain has TRBV7-9 and TRBJ2-3, with D possibly TRBD1 on 6 matching bases. There are 15 residues in the CDR3. V was pared by 3 bases and J by 4 bases, with 14 bases between. Germline CDR1 and CDR2: SEHNR and FQNEAQ (reference sequence). The CDR3: CASSFRQAGADTQYF. The sequenced part of the CDR3 DNA is TGTGCCAGCAGCTTCAGACAGGCAGGGGCAGATACG. Filled out from reference TRBV7-9 and TRBJ2-3, the complete variable domain reads DTGVSQNPRHKITKRGQNVTFRCDPISEHNRLYWYRQTLGQGPEFLTYFQNEAQLEKSRLLSDRFSAERPKGSFSTLEIQRTEQGDSAMYLCASSFRQAGADTQYFGPGTRLTVL.

This clone has at least ten counts. The sequenced fragment ends 3 residues before the CDR3 boundary, so the rest is inferred from the germline J gene. J is TRBJ1-4 and V is TRBV15, with D perhaps matching TRBD1 (6 bases). CDR3 length equals 15 residues. V gave up 1 base and J gave up 1 base, with 7 bases separating them. Germline CDR1 reads LNHNV; CDR2 reads YYDKDF (reference sequence). CDR3 in amino acids: CATSRARGTNEKLFF. Partial CDR3 DNA: TGTGCCACCAGCAGAGCCAGGGGAACTAATGAAAAA.

In its sample, this clone was seen many times. The CDR3 reads CSGTGEGYGYTF. CDR3 DNA, as far as it was read: TGCAGTGGGACAGGGGAAGGCTATGGC. V usage is TRBV20-1 and J usage is TRBJ1-2; TRBD1 agrees at 9 bases. Read data end 3 residues before the CDR3 end; the end is taken from the germline J gene. The germline CDR1 and CDR2 sequences are DFQATT and SNEGSKA (reference sequence). This CDR3 contains 12 residues. The junction had 4 bases not matched to a gene; V was cut back by 7 bases and J by 4 bases.

This clone has a count of ten or more. The CDR3 end lies 3 residues beyond the end of the read and is filled in from the germline J gene. This chain connects TRBV30 to TRBJ2-5, with 11 bases aligning to TRBD2. The germline V gene has CDR1 GTSNPN and CDR2 SVGIG (reference sequence). V trimming: 0 bases; J trimming: 3 bases; junction bases outside the gene matches: 6. This CDR3 spans 16 amino acids. The part of the CDR3 DNA that was read is TGTGCCTGGAGTGTACTCGGGGGACTAGCGGAAGAGACC. Residues: CAWSVLGGLAEET. The entire CDR3 is CAWSVLGGLAEETQYF.

This clone occurred many times. From the germline J gene comes the end of the CDR3, since the read stops 3 residues before it. The chain recombines TRBV19 with TRBJ2-2; 9 bases align to TRBD2. Per germline, CDR1 LNHDA and CDR2 SQIVND (reference sequence). The CDR3 is 17 amino acids. V lost 9 bases, J lost 0 bases, and 11 bases stayed unmatched. CDR3 bases read: TGTGCCAGCTCTCGTTGGCGACTAGCGGCGAACACCGGGGAG. Translation: CASSRWRLAANTGE. In full, the CDR3 reads CASSRWRLAANTGELFF. The variable domain in full, with the rest retrieved from reference TRBV19 and TRBJ2-2, is DGGITQSPKYLFRKEGQNVTLSCEQNLNHDAMYWYRQDPGQGLRLIYYSQIVNDFQKGDIAEGYSVSREKKESFPLTVTSAQKNPTAFYLCASSRWRLAANTGELFFGEGSRLTVL.

In this sample, this clone turned up many times. The DNA ends 3 residues before the CDR3 does, and the rest of the CDR3 is filled in from the germline J gene. The chain joins TRBV5-1 to TRBJ2-2, with D possibly matching TRBD1 (5 bases). The V end was cut by 5 bases, the J end by 0 bases, with 11 bases between. The CDR3 is made up of 15 amino acids. Germline V gives CDR1 SGHRS, CDR2 YFSETQ. The CDR3 protein is CASRARQTNTGELFF. The covered CDR3 bases are TGCGCCAGCAGGGCTCGACAGACGAACACCGGGGAG. The full variable domain, its missing parts supplied by reference TRBV5-1 and TRBJ2-2, is KAGVTQTPRYLIKTRGQQVTLSCSPISGHRSVSWYQQTPGQGLQFLFEYFSETQRNKGNFPGRFSGRQFSNSRSEMNVSTLELGDSALYLCASRARQTNTGELFFGEGSRLTVL.

This clone has a count of ten or more. Read sequence stops 3 residues before the CDR3 end, and the germline J gene provides the missing end. J is TRBJ2-5 and V is TRBV5-1; 10 positions agree with TRBD2. Germline assignment: CDR1 SGHRS and CDR2 YFSETQ. The CDR3 has 15 amino acids. J lost 2 bases, V lost 1 base, and 2 bases had no gene match. The CDR3 region is CASSLSSGRQETQYF. The sequenced part of the CDR3 DNA is TGCGCCAGCAGCTTGTCTAGCGGGAGACAAGAGACC.

At least ten counts were recorded for this clone. The sequence runs out 3 residues before the end of the CDR3; the remainder is reconstructed from the germline J gene. V gene TRBV19 combines with J gene TRBJ1-2; 8 nucleotides align to TRBD1. The ends lost 5 bases at V and 3 bases at J; junction bases unmatched: 2. This CDR3 spans 13 amino acids. Per the germline V gene, CDR1 is LNHDA and CDR2 is SQIVND (reference sequence). CDR3 DNA (partial): TGTGCCAGTAGTGAGACAGGGGACTATGGC. Its protein is CASSETGDYG. The complete CDR3 protein is CASSETGDYGYTF. The variable domain in full, completed from reference TRBV19 and TRBJ1-2, reads DGGITQSPKYLFRKEGQNVTLSCEQNLNHDAMYWYRQDPGQGLRLIYYSQIVNDFQKGDIAEGYSVSREKKESFPLTVTSAQKNPTAFYLCASSETGDYGYTFGSGTRLTVV.

Ten or more counts support this clone. The missing CDR3 end, 3 residues past where the read stops, is filled in from the germline J gene. The chain uses TRBV29-1 and TRBJ1-1; TRBD1 is a possible D gene (5 bases). CDR1 and CDR2 from the germline V gene are SQVTM and ANQGSEA. The CDR3 loop spans 13 amino acids. Trimming shortened V by 7 bases and J by 1 base, and 13 bases separated the two germline ends. CDR3 DNA (partial): TGCAGCGGGACACAGGCTCAGAACACTGAA. Protein: CSGTQAQNTE. The entire CDR3 is CSGTQAQNTEAFF.

This clone was seen at least ten times. Read sequence stops 3 residues before the CDR3 end, and the germline J gene provides the missing end. V gene TRBV12-3 or TRBV12-4 combines with J gene TRBJ2-7; TRBD2 agrees at 7 bases. The CDR3 is made up of 13 amino acids. V shed 7 bases and J 3 bases; nucleotides not matched to a gene: 6. The sequenced CDR3 bases are TGTGCCAGCACAGCGGGACGGCACTACGAG. It translates to CASTAGRHYE. The CDR3, in full, reads CASTAGRHYEQYF.

In its sample, this clone was seen many times. Sequencing ends 3 residues short of the CDR3 end; the germline J gene provides the rest. The chain has TRBV7-2 and TRBJ1-2; D not certain. Germline loops: CDR1 SGHTA, CDR2 FQGNSA. The CDR3 covers 13 residues. The sequenced CDR3 bases are TGTGCCAGCAGCTTAGGAGAGGGCTCGGGC. Translation gives CASSLGEGSG. The entire CDR3 protein reads CASSLGEGSGYTF.

This clone was recorded many times. The read terminates 3 residues before the CDR3 end, so the remaining end is supplied by the germline J gene. The chain employs TRBV2 and TRBJ2-1; 12 nucleotides line up with TRBD2. V shed 2 bases, J shed 7 bases, and the junction held 3 bases outside the gene matches. This CDR3 spans 15 amino acids. The germline CDR1 and CDR2 sequences are SNHLY and FYNNEI. The CDR3 reads CASSELAGGPNEQFF. CDR3 DNA, as far as it was read: TGTGCCAGCAGTGAACTAGCGGGAGGGCCTAATGAG.

Concerning this clone itself: The sequenced fragment ends 3 residues before the CDR3 boundary, so the rest is inferred from the germline J gene. The chain recombines TRBV6-1 with TRBJ2-7, with D possibly being TRBD1 (5 bases). The germline CDR1 and CDR2 sequences are MNHNS and SASEGT. The V and J ends lost 0 bases and 2 bases respectively, with 17 bases between them. The CDR3 runs to 17 residues. The CDR3 reads CASSEAEKSPGTYEQYF. CDR3 DNA (partial): TGTGCCAGCAGTGAAGCAGAAAAAAGTCCAGGGACCTACGAG.

This clone was recorded many times. Read sequence stops 3 residues before the CDR3 end, and the germline J gene provides the missing end. J is TRBJ1-5 and V is TRBV20-1, with 9 bases lining up with TRBD1. The CDR3 totals 15 residues. CDR1 and CDR2 (germline): DFQATT, SNEGSKA (reference sequence). The ends lost 3 bases at V and 7 bases at J; junction bases unmatched: 10. Incomplete CDR3 DNA: TGCAGTGCTAGCGGGGGACAGGGCGTGGAACAGCCC. It translates to CSASGGQGVEQP. The CDR3 as a whole reads CSASGGQGVEQPQHF.

This clone showed up many times. The missing CDR3 end, 3 residues past where the read stops, is filled in from the germline J gene. J is TRBJ2-5 and V is TRBV28; 7 bases map to TRBD1. J was trimmed by 1 base and V by 6 bases; bases with no gene match: 2. Germline loops: CDR1 MDHEN, CDR2 SYDVKM. There are 13 residues in the CDR3. The CDR3 DNA, read in part, is TGTGCCAGCAGGGGACAGATCCAAGAGACC. Amino acids: CASRGQIQET. The complete CDR3 sequence is CASRGQIQETQYF.

This clone has ten or more counts. The CDR3 loop is CASSPTGRYGYTF. The CDR3 bases that were read are TGTGCCAGCAGCCCCACAGGGAGGTATGGC. This rearrangement joins TRBV14 to TRBJ1-2, with D tentatively TRBD1 (6 bases). The CDR3 goes on 3 residues after the read ends, and that part is filled in from the germline J gene. Per the germline V gene, CDR1 is SGHDN and CDR2 is FVKESK. V was pared by 4 bases and J by 5 bases, with 11 bases between. CDR3 length equals 13 residues.